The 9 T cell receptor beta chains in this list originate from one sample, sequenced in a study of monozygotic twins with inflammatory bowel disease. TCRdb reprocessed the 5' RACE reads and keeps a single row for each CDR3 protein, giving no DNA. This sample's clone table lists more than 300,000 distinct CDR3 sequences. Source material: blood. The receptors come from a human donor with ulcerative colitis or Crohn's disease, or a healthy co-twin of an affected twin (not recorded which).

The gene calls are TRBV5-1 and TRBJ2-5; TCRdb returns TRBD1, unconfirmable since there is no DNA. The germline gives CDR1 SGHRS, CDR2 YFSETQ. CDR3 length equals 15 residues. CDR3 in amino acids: CASSLVTGKGETQYF.

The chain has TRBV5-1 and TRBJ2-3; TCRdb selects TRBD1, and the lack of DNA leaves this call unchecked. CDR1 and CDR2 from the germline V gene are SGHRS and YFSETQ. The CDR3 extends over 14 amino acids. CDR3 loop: CASSRDRLTDTQYF.

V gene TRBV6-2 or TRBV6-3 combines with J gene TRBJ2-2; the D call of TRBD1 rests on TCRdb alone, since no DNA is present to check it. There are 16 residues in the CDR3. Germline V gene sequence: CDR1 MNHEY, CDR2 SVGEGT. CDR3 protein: CASSPRTGAGTGELFF.

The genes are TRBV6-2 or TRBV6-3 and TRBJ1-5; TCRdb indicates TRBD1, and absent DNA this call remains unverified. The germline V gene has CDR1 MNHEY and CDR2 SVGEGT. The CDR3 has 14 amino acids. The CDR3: CASTDRVSNQPQHF.

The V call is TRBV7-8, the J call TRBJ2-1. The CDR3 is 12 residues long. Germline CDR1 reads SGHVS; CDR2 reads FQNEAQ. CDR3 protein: CASSPHRNEQFF. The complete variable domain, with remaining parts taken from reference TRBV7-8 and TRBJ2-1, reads GAGVSQSPRYKVAKRGQDVALRCDPISGHVSLFWYQQALGQGPEFLTYFQNEAQLDKSGLPSDRFFAERPEGSVSTLKIQRTQQEDSAVYLCASSPHRNEQFFGPGTRLTVL.

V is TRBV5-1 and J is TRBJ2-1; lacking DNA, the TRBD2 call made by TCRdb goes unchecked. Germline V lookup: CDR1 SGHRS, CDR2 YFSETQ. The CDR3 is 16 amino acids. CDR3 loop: CASSLAWGGLDNEQFF.

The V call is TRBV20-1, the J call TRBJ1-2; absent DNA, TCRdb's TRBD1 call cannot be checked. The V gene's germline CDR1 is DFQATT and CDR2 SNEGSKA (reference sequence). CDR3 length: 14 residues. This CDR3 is CIPAGQGARYGYTF.

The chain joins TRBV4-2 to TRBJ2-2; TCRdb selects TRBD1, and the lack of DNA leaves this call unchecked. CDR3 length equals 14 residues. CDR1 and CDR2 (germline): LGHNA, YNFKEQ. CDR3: CASTPFPFTGELFF.

CDR3 in amino acids: CATSDGAPSSYNEQFF. The chain is built from TRBV24-1 and TRBJ2-1; TCRdb outputs TRBD1, but without DNA this stays unchecked. This CDR3 contains 16 residues. CDR1 is KGHDR and CDR2 is SFDVKD in the germline V gene.